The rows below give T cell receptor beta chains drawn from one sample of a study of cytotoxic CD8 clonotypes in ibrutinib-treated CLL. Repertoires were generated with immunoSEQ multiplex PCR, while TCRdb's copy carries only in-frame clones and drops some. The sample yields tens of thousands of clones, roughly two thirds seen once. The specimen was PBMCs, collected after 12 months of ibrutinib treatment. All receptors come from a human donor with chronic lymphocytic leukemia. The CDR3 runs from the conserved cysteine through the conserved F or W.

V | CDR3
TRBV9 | CASSVGPSWGEQFF
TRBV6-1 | CASSEAGPRGYTF
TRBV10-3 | CAISGDTGELFF
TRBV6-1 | CASSEALGPNQPQHF
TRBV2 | CASSLSHNNEQFF
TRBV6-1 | CASSSPGQGAYEQYF
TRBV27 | CASSFWGLAGDEQFF
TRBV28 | CASSFSDRNTEAFF
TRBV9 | CASSPGSGGSSYNEQFF
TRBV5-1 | CASSLGQGSNYGYTF
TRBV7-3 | CASSLAGGYTGELFF
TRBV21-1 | CASSNRSAYTEAFF
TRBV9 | CASSTRTGAEADTQYF
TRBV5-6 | CASSPTGRQPQHF
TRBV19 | CASSPPGHYGYTF
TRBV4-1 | CASSQEGPGSYEQYF
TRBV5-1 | CASSLVGTGAHGYTF
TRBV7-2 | CASSLDDRGTDTQYF
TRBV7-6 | CASRPRGGGQETQYF
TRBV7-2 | CASSLGLVEQFF
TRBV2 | CASSGGPGRETQYF
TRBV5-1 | CASSPVGEDEQYF
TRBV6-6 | CASSYGGSEQFF
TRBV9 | CASYSTHGENIQYF
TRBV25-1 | CASSTGIMNTEAFF
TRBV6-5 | CASGDRTYGYTF
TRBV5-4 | CASSLAGGPYEQYF